This T cell receptor beta chain was profiled in a study of CD8+CD57+ T cells in acquired aplastic anemia. Study background: Sorted cells (CD4+ and CD8+) yielded DNA amounts that averaged approximately 2.9 ug.

The template for TCR beta VDJ and CDR3 sequence profiling was genomic DNA. Each CDR3 protein is one row after TCRdb ran MiXCR on the reads. Among some 180,000 distinct CDR3 sequences listed, less than 50% were seen once. Sequencing was done on patients that had shown CD8+CD57+ cell expansion by flow cytometry. This TCR derives from a human donor with aplastic anemia. Sequencing was performed on sorted CD4+, CD8+, or CD8+CD57+ T cells (not recorded which) from PBMCs.

This CDR3 is CATSDPGTGTYEQYF. CDR3 bases: TGTGCCACCAGTGATCCCGGGACAGGAACCTACGAGCAGTACTTC. The chain employs TRBV24-1 and TRBJ2-7; TRBD1 matches at 8 bases. Germline CDR1 KGHDR, CDR2 SFDVKD. This CDR3 spans 15 amino acids. The V gene end was trimmed by 3 bases and the J gene end by 2 bases; junction bases not matched to a gene: 5.